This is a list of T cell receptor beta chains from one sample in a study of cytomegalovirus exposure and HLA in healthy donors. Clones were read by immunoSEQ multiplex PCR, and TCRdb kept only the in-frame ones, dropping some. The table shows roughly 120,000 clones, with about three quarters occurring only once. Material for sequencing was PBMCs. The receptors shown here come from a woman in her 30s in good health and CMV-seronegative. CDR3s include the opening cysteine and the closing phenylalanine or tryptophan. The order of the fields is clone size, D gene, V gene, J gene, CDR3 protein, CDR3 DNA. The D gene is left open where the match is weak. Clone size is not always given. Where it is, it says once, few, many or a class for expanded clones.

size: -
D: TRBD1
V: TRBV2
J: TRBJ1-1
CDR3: CASRNRGLNTEAFF
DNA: TGTGCCAGCAGGAACAGGGGGCTGAACACTGAAGCTTTCTTT

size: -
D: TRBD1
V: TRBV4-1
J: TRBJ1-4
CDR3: CASSPRSNRGPFATNEKLFF
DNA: TGCGCCAGCAGCCCCAGATCGAACAGGGGCCCATTTGCAACTAATGAAAAACTGTTTTTT

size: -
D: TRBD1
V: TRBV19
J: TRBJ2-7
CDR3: CASSRGTGADYEQYF
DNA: TGTGCCAGTAGTAGGGGGACAGGGGCCGATTACGAGCAGTACTTC

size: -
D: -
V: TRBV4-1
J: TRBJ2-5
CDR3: CASSQGLRGALGKTQYF
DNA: TGCGCCAGCAGCCAAGGGCTCAGGGGGGCTTTGGGAAAGACCCAGTACTTC

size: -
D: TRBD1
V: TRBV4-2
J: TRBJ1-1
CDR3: CASSQDTTGLNTEAFF
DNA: TGTGCCAGCAGCCAAGATACGACAGGGCTGAACACTGAAGCTTTCTTT

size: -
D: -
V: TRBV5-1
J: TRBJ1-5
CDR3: CASSQGQNSNQPQHF
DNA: TGCGCCAGCAGCCAGGGACAAAATAGCAATCAGCCCCAGCATTTT

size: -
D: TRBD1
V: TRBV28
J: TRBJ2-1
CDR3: CASSFPGQGAGEQFF
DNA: TGTGCCAGCAGTTTCCCGGGACAGGGGGCTGGTGAGCAGTTCTTC

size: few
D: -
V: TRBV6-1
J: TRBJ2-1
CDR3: CASSEAGLRQFF
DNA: TGTGCCAGCAGTGAAGCTGGGCTCAGGCAGTTCTTC

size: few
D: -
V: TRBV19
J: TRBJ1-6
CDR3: CASSVSDSPLHF
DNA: TGTGCCAGCAGCGTCTCCGATTCACCCCTCCACTTT

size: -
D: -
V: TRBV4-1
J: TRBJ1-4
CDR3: CASSQDLRGLGEKLFF
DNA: TGCGCCAGCAGCCAAGATCTTCGGGGTCTCGGTGAAAAACTGTTTTTT

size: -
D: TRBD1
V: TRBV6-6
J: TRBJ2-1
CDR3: CASAPNRGGGGNEQFF
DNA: TGTGCCAGCGCACCCAACAGGGGCGGTGGAGGCAATGAGCAGTTCTTC

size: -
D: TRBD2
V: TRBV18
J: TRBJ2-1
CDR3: CASSPLAGAGNEQFF
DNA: TGTGCCAGCTCACCTTTAGCGGGAGCGGGGAATGAGCAGTTCTTC

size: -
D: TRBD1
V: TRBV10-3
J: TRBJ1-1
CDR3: CAISDHNRGDTEAFF
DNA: TGTGCCATCAGTGATCATAACAGGGGGGACACTGAAGCTTTCTTT

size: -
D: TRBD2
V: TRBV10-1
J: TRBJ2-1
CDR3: CASSAGLAGPAIVQFF
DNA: TGCGCCAGCAGTGCGGGACTAGCGGGGCCAGCAATTGTGCAGTTCTTC

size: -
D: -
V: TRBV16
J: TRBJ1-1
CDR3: CASSQGKQGDTEAFF
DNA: TGTGCCAGCAGCCAGGGGAAACAGGGTGACACTGAAGCTTTCTTT

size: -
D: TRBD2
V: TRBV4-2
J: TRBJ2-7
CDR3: CASSQEGTSGRVYEQYF
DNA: TGTGCCAGCAGCCAAGAGGGGACTAGCGGGAGGGTCTACGAGCAGTACTTC

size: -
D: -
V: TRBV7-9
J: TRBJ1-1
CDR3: CASSFQDAGNTEAFF
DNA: TGTGCCAGCAGCTTCCAAGATGCAGGGAACACTGAAGCTTTCTTT

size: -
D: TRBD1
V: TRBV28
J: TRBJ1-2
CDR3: CASTNPRDRDVYGYTF
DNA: TGTGCCAGCACAAATCCCCGGGACAGGGATGTCTATGGCTACACCTTC

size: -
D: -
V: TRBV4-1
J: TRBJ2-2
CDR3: CASSQGDWNTGELFF
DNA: TGCGCCAGCAGCCAAGGGGACTGGAACACCGGGGAGCTGTTTTTT

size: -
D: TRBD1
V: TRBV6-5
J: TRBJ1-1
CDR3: CASHQGAAEAFF
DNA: TGTGCCAGTCATCAGGGGGCCGCTGAAGCTTTCTTT

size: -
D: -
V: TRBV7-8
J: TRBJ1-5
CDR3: CASSADRNSNQPQHF
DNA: TGTGCCAGCAGTGCTGACAGGAATAGCAATCAGCCCCAGCATTTT

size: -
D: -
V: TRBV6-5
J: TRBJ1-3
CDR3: CASRQTLSGNTIYF
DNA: TGTGCCAGCAGACAGACCCTCTCTGGAAACACCATATATTTT

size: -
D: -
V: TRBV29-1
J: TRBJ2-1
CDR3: CSVELRGNEQFF
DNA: TGCAGCGTTGAGTTGCGGGGCAATGAGCAGTTCTTC

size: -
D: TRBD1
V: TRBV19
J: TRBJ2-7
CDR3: CASTTGTGQTYEQYF
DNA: TGTGCCAGTACTACCGGGACAGGGCAGACCTACGAGCAGTACTTC

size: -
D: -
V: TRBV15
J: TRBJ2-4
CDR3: CATSREGVDIQYF
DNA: TGTGCCACCAGCAGAGAAGGGGTCGACATTCAGTACTTC

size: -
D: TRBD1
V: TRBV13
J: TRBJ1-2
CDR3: CASSHTTGDRGRDYYGYTF
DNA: TGTGCCAGCAGCCATACCACCGGGGACAGGGGCCGCGATTACTATGGCTACACCTTC

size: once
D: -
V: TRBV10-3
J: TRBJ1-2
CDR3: CAISGQSPGAGGYTF
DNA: TGTGCCATCAGTGGTCAGTCCCCAGGGGCTGGTGGCTACACCTTC

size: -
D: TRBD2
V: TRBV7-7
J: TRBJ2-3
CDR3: CASSQTSGRADTQYF
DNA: TGTGCTAGCAGCCAGACTAGCGGGAGGGCAGATACGCAGTATTTT

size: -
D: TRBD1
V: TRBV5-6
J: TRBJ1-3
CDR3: CASSLQKTGEYF
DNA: TGTGCCAGCAGCTTACAAAAGACAGGGGAATATTTT

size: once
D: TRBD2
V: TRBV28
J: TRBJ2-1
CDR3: CASSLGEPGLDEQFF
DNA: TGTGCCAGCAGCCTAGGGGAACCGGGACTAGATGAGCAGTTCTTC

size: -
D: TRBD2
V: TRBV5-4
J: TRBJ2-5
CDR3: CASSLEVTREGGETQYF
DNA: TGTGCCAGCAGCTTGGAAGTGACCCGGGAGGGCGGGGAGACCCAGTACTTC

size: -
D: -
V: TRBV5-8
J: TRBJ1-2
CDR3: CASSFRQGSASYGYTF
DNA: TGTGCCAGCAGCTTTAGGCAGGGGTCAGCCTCCTATGGCTACACCTTC

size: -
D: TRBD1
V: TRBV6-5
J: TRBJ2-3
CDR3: CASRGDRGFRDTQYF
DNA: TGTGCCAGCAGGGGAGACAGGGGATTTCGAGATACGCAGTATTTT

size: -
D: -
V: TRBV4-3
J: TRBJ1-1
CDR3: CASSQQRQTRVNTEAFF
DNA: TGCGCCAGCAGCCAACAAAGACAGACGAGAGTGAACACTGAAGCTTTCTTT

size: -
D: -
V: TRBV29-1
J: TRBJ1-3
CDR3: CSVVFRNSGGNTIYF
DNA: TGCAGCGTTGTATTTAGGAACTCGGGGGGAAACACCATATATTTT

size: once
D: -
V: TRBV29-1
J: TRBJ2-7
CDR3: CSVEDRRASSYEQYF
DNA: TGCAGCGTTGAAGATCGGAGGGCGAGCTCCTACGAGCAGTACTTC

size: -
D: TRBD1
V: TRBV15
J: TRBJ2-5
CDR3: CATSRDRDRGETQYF
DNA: TGTGCCACCAGCAGAGACAGAGACAGGGGGGAGACCCAGTACTTC

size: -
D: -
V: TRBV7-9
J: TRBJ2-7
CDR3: CASSSSSDFTYEQYF
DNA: TGTGCCAGCAGCTCCTCTAGCGATTTCACCTACGAGCAGTACTTC

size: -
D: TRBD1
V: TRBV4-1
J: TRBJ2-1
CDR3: CASSQGPGTDRWFF
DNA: TGCGCCAGCAGCCAAGGACCGGGGACAGACCGATGGTTCTTC

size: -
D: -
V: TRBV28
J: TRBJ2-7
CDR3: CASSLGSYSYEQYF
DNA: TGTGCCAGCAGTTTAGGTAGCTATTCCTACGAGCAGTACTTC

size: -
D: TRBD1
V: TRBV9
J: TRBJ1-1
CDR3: CASSQGQVNTEAFF
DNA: TGTGCCAGCAGCCAAGGACAGGTGAACACTGAAGCTTTCTTT

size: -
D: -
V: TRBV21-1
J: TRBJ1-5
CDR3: CASSKSGGDDNQPQHF
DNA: TGTGCCAGCAGCAAATCCGGGGGAGATGACAATCAGCCCCAGCATTTT

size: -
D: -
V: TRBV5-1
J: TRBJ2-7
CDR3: CASSLGQGQTYEQYF
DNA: TGCGCCAGCAGCCTCGGTCAGGGTCAAACCTACGAGCAGTACTTC

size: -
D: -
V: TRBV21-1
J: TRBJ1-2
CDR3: CASSKAPRGWGYTF
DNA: TGTGCCAGCAGCAAAGCGCCCAGGGGATGGGGCTACACCTTC

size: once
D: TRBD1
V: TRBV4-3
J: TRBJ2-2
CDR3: CASSQVHRDRRNTGELFF
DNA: TGCGCCAGCAGCCAAGTCCATAGGGACAGGAGGAACACCGGGGAGCTGTTTTTT

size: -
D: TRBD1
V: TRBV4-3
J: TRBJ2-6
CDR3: CASSQDGTPTGGGGANVLTF
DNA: TGCGCCAGCAGCCAAGATGGGACGCCGACAGGGGGCGGTGGGGCCAACGTCCTGACTTTC

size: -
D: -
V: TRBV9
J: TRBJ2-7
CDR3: CASSVEESSYEQYF
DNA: TGTGCCAGCAGCGTAGAAGAGAGCTCCTACGAGCAGTACTTC

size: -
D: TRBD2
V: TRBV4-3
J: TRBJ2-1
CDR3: CASSQGTSGINEQFF
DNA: TGCGCCAGCAGCCAAGGGACTAGCGGGATCAATGAGCAGTTCTTC

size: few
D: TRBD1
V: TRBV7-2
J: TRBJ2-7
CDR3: CASSLGTGGGEQYF
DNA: TGTGCCAGCAGCTTAGGGACAGGGGGCGGAGAGCAGTACTTC

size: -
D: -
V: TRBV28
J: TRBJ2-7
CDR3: CASSLDSAEQYF
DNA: TGTGCCAGCAGTTTGGACTCCGCCGAGCAGTACTTC

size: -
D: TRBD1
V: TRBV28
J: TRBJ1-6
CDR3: CASSYDRASPLHF
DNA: TGTGCCAGCAGTTACGACAGGGCCTCACCCCTCCACTTT

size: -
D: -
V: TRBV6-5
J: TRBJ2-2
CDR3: CASTFGGELFF
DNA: TGTGCCAGCACGTTCGGCGGGGAGCTGTTTTTT

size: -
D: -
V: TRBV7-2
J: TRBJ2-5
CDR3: CASRKSAALALETQYF
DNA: TGTGCCAGCAGGAAAAGCGCAGCGCTAGCGCTCGAGACCCAGTACTTC

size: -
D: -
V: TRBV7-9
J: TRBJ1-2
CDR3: CASSSPGLNYGYTF
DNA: TGTGCCAGCAGCTCACCGGGACTGAACTATGGCTACACCTTC

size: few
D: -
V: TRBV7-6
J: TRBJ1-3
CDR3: CASSLGGRIFSGNTIYF
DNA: TGTGCCAGCAGCTTAGGGGGCAGAATTTTCTCTGGAAACACCATATATTTT

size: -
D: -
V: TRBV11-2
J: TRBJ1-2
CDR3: CASSLDLESGYTF
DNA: TGTGCCAGCAGCTTAGATCTGGAGTCGGGCTACACCTTC

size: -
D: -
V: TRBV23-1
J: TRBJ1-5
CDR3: CASSQSSGGVPQPQHF
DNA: TGCGCCAGCAGTCAATCGAGCGGCGGGGTACCTCAGCCCCAGCATTTT